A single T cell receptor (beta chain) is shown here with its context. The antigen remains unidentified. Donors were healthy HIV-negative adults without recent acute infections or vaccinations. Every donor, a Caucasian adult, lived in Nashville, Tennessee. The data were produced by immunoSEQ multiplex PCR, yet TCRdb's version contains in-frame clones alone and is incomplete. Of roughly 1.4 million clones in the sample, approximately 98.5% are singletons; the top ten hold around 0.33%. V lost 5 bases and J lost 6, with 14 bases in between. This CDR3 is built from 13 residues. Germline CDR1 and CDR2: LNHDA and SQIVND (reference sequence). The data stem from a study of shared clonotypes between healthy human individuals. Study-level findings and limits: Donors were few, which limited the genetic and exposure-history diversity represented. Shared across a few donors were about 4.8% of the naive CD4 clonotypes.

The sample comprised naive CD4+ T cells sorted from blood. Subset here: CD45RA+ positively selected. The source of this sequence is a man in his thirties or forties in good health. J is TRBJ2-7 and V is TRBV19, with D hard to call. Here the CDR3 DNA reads TGTGCCAGTAGTGTCCTTATCGGCGGCGAGCAGTACTTC. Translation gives CASSVLIGGEQYF.